This T cell receptor (beta chain) appears in the sequencing data of a study of blood T cell repertoires in COVID-19. Germline assignment: CDR1 GTSNPN and CDR2 SVGIG (reference sequence). The CDR3 contains 14 residues. The V and J ends lost 3 bases and 2 bases, in that order; junction bases with no gene match: 3. Assay: immunoSEQ multiplex PCR; the TCRdb copy retains only in-frame clones and omits some. The table includes 210,000 or so clones, roughly 86% detected once. Sequenced sample: peripheral blood. The sequence came from a woman aged 55-69 years with acute or convalescent COVID-19. The chain has TRBV30 and TRBJ2-1; 8 positions match TRBD1. The CDR3 protein is CAWSSDRAYNEQFF. CDR3 DNA: TGTGCCTGGAGCTCGGACAGGGCCTACAATGAGCAGTTCTTC.